The T cell receptor (beta chain) described here comes from a study of blood T cell repertoires in COVID-19. On the study more broadly: There were acute and convalescent COVID-19 samples, and they came from the United States, Italy and Spain.

Under the authors' procedure: Researchers report that nucleated cell counts were estimated from reference gene primer amplification. Measured with immunoSEQ multiplex PCR; TCRdb has only the in-frame clones, and not every one. For V, J and clone size, that table is used; D and trimming come from the DNA. The table lists about 260,000 clones, about 90% of them singletons. V dropped 3 bases and J dropped 4; count of bases not matched to a gene: 14. CDR1 is LGHDT, CDR2 YNNKEL, per germline (reference sequence). CDR3 length equals 17 residues. The rearrangement uses TRBV3-1 (or the pseudogene TRBV3-2) and TRBJ2-5, with 7 bases identical to TRBD2. The specimen sequenced was peripheral blood. The origin of this receptor is a woman aged 40 to 49 who had recovered from COVID-19. The CDR3 region is CASSQAILGRGRETQYF. In nucleotides, the CDR3 is TGTGCCAGCAGCCAGGCCATTTTGGGGCGGGGGAGAGAGACCCAGTACTTC.